What follows are 12 T cell receptor beta chains derived from one specimen sequenced in a study of blood T cell repertoires in COVID-19. Repertoires were generated with immunoSEQ multiplex PCR, while TCRdb's copy carries only in-frame clones and drops some. The table includes about 140,000 clones, 85% detected once. Sequenced sample: PBMCs or T cells enriched from blood (not recorded which). These receptor sequences come from a woman between 40 and 50 years old who had recovered from COVID-19.

This chain's CDR3 is CASSGQPDTYEQYF. DNA for the CDR3: TGTGCCAGCAGCGGACAGCCCGACACCTACGAGCAGTACTTC. This chain connects TRBV6-5 to TRBJ2-7; the D gene is possibly TRBD1 (6 bases). Trimming left V 6 bases short and J 2 bases short, with 14 bases between. CDR3 length equals 14 residues. CDR1 and CDR2 (germline): MNHEY, SVGAGI.

The rearrangement links TRBV10-1 to TRBJ2-7; D perhaps matches TRBD1 (6 bases). V gave up 3 bases and J gave up 2 bases, with 11 bases separating them. The CDR3 has 14 residues. The V gene's germline CDR1 is WNHNN and CDR2 SYGVQD (reference sequence). The CDR3, as DNA: TGCGCCAGCAGTGATTCGGGACAAACCTACGAGCAGTACTTC. Amino acids: CASSDSGQTYEQYF.

As regards this clone: Germline and junction disagree at one end, which may indicate a read error. The V and J genes are TRBV5-1 and TRBJ2-1; the match to TRBD1 covers 8 bases. The germline V gene encodes CDR1 SGHRS and CDR2 YFSETQ. The CDR3 is 14 residues long. The DNA of the CDR3 is TGCGCCAGCAGCCCGACAGGGGCACGCCTTTTAGGGGTCTTC. It codes for CASSPTGARLLGVF.

This clone was detected only a few times. This chain connects TRBV3-1 (or the pseudogene TRBV3-2) to TRBJ2-5, with TRBD2 identical over 9 bases. CDR3 size: 16 residues. After removal of 0 bases from V and 1 base from J, the junction contained 3 bases not matched to a gene. The germline CDR1 and CDR2 sequences are LGHDT and YNNKEL (reference sequence). The CDR3 region is CASSQDLAGAQETQYF. In nucleotides, the CDR3 is TGTGCCAGCAGCCAAGATTTAGCGGGGGCCCAAGAGACCCAGTACTTC.

J is TRBJ1-5 and V is TRBV4-1; D may be TRBD1 (5 bases). The CDR3 loop spans 13 amino acids. Trimming took 5 bases from V and 5 from J, leaving 10 bases between them. Looked up from germline, CDR1 is MGHRA and CDR2 is YSYEKL. CDR3 amino acids: CASSGAGDQPQHF. Written as DNA, the CDR3 is TGCGCCAGCAGCGGGGCGGGAGATCAGCCCCAGCATTTT.

This clone was detected once. The chain combines TRBV5-4 with TRBJ1-1; TRBD1 is a possible D gene (5 bases). Between the trimmed V and J ends, which lost 5 bases and 3 bases, there was a span of 23 bases. Germline V lookup: CDR1 SGHNT, CDR2 YYREEE (reference sequence). This CDR3 is built from 17 residues. CDR3 in DNA: TGTGCCAGCAGGGGAGGGGTGACACCCGACGTGGACACTGAAGCTTTCTTT. This gives the protein CASRGGVTPDVDTEAFF.

This clone has just a few counts. The chain links TRBV3-1 (or the pseudogene TRBV3-2) to TRBJ1-1; D remains ambiguous. The germline CDR1 and CDR2 sequences are LGHDT and YNNKEL (reference sequence). V lost 6 bases, J lost 6 bases, and 8 bases lay in between. The CDR3 sequence is 11 residues long. The chain's CDR3 is CASRAGPEAFF. The CDR3 nucleotides read TGTGCCAGCAGGGCTGGTCCTGAAGCTTTCTTT.

The chain recombines TRBV9 with TRBJ2-5; 8 bases match TRBD1. Germline V gene lookup returns CDR1 SGDLS and CDR2 YYNGEE. The CDR3 is 16 amino acids. Trimming cost V 4 bases and J 4 bases; bases outside gene matches: 12. As DNA, the CDR3 is TGTGCCAGCAGCCCCCTCGACAGGGGCGGTGGAGAGACCCAGTACTTC. Translation: CASSPLDRGGGETQYF.

The genes are TRBV28 and TRBJ1-2, with D maybe TRBD1 (5 bases). Germline V gene data show CDR1 as MDHEN and CDR2 as SYDVKM. The CDR3 has 13 amino acids. Trimming took off 4 bases at V and 4 bases at J, with 10 bases between the two ends. This CDR3 reads CASSSGGGYGYTF. Here the CDR3 DNA reads TGTGCCAGCAGTTCCGGGGGGGGCTATGGCTACACCTTC.

The V and J genes are TRBV6-5 and TRBJ2-7; D possibly corresponds to TRBD1 (6 bases). There are 13 residues in the CDR3. Trimming left V 5 bases short and J 6 bases short, with 14 bases between. The germline V gene encodes CDR1 MNHEY and CDR2 SVGAGI. The CDR3 protein is CASSSPGQSEQYF. The CDR3 region has the DNA TGTGCCAGCAGTAGTCCGGGACAAAGCGAGCAGTACTTC.

V is TRBV12-5 and J is TRBJ1-1; D not certain. The V end lost 5 bases, the J end lost 8 bases, and 12 bases lay between the germline ends. Per the germline V gene, CDR1 is LGHNT and CDR2 is FRNRAP. The CDR3 is 12 amino acids. In DNA, the CDR3 is TGTGCTAGTGGTAGCCAGGTCAGGGAAGCTTTCTTT. Encoded protein: CASGSQVREAFF.

The rearrangement uses TRBV6-5 and TRBJ2-7; 7 bases align to TRBD1. The length of the CDR3 is 15 residues. Germline CDR1 MNHEY, CDR2 SVGAGI. The V and J ends lost 5 bases and 1 base, in that order; junction bases with no gene match: 8. The CDR3 spells CASSPTGVGSYEQYF. For the CDR3, the DNA is TGTGCCAGCAGTCCAACAGGGGTTGGGTCCTACGAGCAGTACTTC.